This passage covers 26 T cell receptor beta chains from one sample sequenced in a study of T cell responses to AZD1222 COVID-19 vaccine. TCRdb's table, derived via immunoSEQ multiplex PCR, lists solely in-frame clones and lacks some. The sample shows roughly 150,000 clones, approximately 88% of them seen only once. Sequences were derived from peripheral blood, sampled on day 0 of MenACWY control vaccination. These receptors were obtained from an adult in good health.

CDR3 residues: CASSSSGGSGNTIYF. CDR3 bases: TGTGCCAGCAGCTCCTCTGGAGGATCGGGAAACACCATATATTTT. The chain has TRBV7-2 and TRBJ1-3; D unresolved. The germline CDR1 and CDR2 sequences are SGHTA and FQGNSA. This CDR3 has 15 amino acids. V lost 4 bases, J lost 4 bases, and 14 bases lay in between.

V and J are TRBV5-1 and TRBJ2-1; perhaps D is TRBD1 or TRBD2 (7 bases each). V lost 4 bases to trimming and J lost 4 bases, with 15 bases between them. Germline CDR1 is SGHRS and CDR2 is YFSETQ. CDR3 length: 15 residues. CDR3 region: CASSPWEGAYNEQFF. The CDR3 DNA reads TGCGCCAGCAGCCCTTGGGAGGGGGCATACAATGAGCAGTTCTTC. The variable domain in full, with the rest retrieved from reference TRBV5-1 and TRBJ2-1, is KAGVTQTPRYLIKTRGQQVTLSCSPISGHRSVSWYQQTPGQGLQFLFEYFSETQRNKGNFPGRFSGRQFSNSRSEMNVSTLELGDSALYLCASSPWEGAYNEQFFGPGTRLTVL.

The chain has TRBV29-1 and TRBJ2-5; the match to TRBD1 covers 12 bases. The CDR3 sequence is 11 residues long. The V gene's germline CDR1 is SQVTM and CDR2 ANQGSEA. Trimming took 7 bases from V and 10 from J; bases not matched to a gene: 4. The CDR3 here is CSDGTGGFQYF. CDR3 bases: TGCAGCGATGGGACAGGGGGCTTCCAGTACTTC.

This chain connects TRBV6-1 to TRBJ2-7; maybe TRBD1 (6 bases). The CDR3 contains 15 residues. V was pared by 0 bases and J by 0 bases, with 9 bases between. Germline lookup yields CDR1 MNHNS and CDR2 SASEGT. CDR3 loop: CASSEAPGASYEQYF. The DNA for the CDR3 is TGTGCCAGCAGTGAAGCGCCAGGGGCCTCCTACGAGCAGTACTTC.

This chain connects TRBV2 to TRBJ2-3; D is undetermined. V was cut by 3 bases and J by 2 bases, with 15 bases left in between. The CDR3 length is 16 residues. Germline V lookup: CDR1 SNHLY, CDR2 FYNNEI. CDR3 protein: CASSDPVLPITDTQYF. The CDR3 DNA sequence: TGTGCCAGCAGTGACCCAGTCCTCCCTATCACAGATACGCAGTATTTT.

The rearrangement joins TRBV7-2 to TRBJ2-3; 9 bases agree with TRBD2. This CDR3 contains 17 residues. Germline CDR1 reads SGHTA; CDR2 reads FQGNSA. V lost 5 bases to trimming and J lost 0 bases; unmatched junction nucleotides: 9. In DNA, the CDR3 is TGTGCCAGCAGCCGCTTCCCTAGCGGGGCTAGCACAGATACGCAGTATTTT. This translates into CASSRFPSGASTDTQYF.

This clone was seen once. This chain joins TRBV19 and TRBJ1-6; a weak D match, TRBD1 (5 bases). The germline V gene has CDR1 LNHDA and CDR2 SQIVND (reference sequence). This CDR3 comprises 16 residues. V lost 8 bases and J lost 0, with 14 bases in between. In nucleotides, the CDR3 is TGTGCCAGTTCGAGGGGCCCGAGCTCCTATAATTCACCCCTCCACTTT. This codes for CASSRGPSSYNSPLHF.

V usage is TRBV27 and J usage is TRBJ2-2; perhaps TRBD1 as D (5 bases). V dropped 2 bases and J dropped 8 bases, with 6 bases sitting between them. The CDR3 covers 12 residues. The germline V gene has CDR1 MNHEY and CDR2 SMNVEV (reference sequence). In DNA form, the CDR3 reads TGTGCCAGCAGTTTAAGGGGAGGGGAGCTGTTTTTT. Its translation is CASSLRGGELFF.

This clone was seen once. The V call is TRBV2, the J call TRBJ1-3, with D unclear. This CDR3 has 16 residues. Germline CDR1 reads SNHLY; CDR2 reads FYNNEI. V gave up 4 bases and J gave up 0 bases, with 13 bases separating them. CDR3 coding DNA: TGTGCCAGCAGTGTGGGTGAGGGCTCCTCTGGAAACACCATATATTTT. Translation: CASSVGEGSSGNTIYF.

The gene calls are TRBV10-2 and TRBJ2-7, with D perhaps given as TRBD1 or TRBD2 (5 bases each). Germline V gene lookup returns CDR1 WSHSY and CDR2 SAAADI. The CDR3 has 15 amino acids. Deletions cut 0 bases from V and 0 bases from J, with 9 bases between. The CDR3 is CASSESAGSSYEQYF. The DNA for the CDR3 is TGCGCCAGCAGTGAGTCGGCAGGGAGCTCCTACGAGCAGTACTTC.

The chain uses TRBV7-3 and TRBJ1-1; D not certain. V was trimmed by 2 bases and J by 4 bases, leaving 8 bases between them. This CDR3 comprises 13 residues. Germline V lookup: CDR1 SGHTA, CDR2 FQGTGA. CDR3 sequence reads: CASSLDWGTEAFF. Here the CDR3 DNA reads TGTGCCAGCAGCTTAGATTGGGGCACTGAAGCTTTCTTT.

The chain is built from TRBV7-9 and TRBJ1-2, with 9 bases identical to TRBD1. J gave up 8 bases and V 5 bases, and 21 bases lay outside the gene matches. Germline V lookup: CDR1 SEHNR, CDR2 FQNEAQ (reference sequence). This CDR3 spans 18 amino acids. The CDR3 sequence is CASSTYGQGRNFLEGYTF. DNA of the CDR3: TGTGCCAGCAGCACATACGGACAGGGGAGAAACTTCCTAGAAGGCTACACCTTC.

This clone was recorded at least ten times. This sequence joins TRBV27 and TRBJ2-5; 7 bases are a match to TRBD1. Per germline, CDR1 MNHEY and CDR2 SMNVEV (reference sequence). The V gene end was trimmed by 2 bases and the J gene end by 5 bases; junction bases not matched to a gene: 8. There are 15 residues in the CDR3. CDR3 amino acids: CASSLGTGVGETQYF. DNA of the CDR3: TGTGCCAGCAGTTTAGGAACAGGGGTCGGGGAGACCCAGTACTTC.

CDR3 in DNA: TGTGCCAGCAGCTTGGGACACTCTGGAAACACCATATATTTT. It encodes CASSLGHSGNTIYF. The rearrangement uses TRBV7-2 and TRBJ1-3; a possible D gene is TRBD1 (6 bases). V dropped 3 bases and J dropped 0 bases, with 6 bases sitting between them. This CDR3 spans 14 amino acids. Germline CDR1 reads SGHTA; CDR2 reads FQGNSA.

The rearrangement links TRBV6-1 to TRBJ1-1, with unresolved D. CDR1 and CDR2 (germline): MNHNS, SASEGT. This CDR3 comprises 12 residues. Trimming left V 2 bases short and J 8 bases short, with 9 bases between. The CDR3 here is CASSETVSEAFF. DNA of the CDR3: TGTGCCAGCAGTGAAACAGTATCCGAAGCTTTCTTT.

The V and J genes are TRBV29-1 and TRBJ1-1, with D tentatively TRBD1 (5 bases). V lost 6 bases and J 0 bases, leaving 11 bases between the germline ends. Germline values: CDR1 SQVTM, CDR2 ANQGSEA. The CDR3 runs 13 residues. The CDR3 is CSVGDRMNTEAFF. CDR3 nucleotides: TGCAGCGTGGGGGACCGCATGAACACTGAAGCTTTCTTT.

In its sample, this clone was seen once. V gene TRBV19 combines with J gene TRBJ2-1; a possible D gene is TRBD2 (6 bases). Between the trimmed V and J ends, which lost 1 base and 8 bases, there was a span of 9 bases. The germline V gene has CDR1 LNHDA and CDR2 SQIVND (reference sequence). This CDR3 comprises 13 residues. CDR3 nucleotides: TGTGCCAGTAGTATAGTTCGGGGGTATGAGCAGTTCTTC. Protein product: CASSIVRGYEQFF. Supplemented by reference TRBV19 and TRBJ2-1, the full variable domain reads DGGITQSPKYLFRKEGQNVTLSCEQNLNHDAMYWYRQDPGQGLRLIYYSQIVNDFQKGDIAEGYSVSREKKESFPLTVTSAQKNPTAFYLCASSIVRGYEQFFGPGTRLTVL.

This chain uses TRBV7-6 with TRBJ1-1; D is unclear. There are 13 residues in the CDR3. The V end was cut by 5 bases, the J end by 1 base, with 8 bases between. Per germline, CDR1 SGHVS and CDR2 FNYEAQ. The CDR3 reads CASSRTRNTEAFF. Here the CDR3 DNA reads TGTGCCAGCAGCCGGACGAGGAACACTGAAGCTTTCTTT.

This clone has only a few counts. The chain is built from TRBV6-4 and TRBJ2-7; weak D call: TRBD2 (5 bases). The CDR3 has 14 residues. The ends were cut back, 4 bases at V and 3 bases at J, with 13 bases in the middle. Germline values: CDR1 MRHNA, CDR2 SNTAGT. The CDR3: CASSVVAEDYEQYF. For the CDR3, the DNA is TGTGCCAGCAGTGTTGTGGCGGAGGACTACGAGCAGTACTTC.

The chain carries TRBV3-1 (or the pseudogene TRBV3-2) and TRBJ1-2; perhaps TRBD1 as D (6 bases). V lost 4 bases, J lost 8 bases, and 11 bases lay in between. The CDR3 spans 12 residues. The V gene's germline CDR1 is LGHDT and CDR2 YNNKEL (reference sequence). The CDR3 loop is CASSRTEGGYTF. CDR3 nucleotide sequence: TGTGCCAGCAGCCGGACAGAGGGGGGCTACACCTTC.

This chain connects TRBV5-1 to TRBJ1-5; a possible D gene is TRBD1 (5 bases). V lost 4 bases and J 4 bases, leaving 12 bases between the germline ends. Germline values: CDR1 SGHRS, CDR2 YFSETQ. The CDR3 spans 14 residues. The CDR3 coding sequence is TGCGCCAGCAGCGTTGGGACGGATAATCAGCCCCAGCATTTT. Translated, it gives CASSVGTDNQPQHF.

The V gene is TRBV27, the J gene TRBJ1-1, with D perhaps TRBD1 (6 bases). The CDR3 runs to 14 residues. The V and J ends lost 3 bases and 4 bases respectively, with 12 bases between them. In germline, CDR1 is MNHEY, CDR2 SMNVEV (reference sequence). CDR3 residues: CASSFGRGGTEAFF. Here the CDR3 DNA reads TGTGCCAGCAGTTTTGGCAGGGGTGGCACTGAAGCTTTCTTT.

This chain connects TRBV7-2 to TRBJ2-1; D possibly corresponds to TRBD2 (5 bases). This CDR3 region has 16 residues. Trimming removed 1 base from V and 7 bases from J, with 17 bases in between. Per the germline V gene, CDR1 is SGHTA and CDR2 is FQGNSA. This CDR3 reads CASSLGLGVGLNEQFF. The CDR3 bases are TGTGCCAGCAGCTTAGGTCTGGGAGTGGGGTTGAATGAGCAGTTCTTC. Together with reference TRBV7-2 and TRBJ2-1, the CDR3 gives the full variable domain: GAGVSQSPSNKVTEKGKDVELRCDPISGHTALYWYRQSLGQGLEFLIYFQGNSAPDKSGLPSDRFSAERTGGSVSTLTIQRTQQEDSAVYLCASSLGLGVGLNEQFFGPGTRLTVL.

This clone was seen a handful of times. The CDR3: CASSSPGPGLAYDEQYF. CDR3 DNA: TGTGCCAGCAGCTCACCCGGCCCGGGACTAGCGTACGACGAGCAGTACTTC. The chain uses TRBV7-2 and TRBJ2-7, with 10 bases fitting TRBD2. The V gene end was trimmed by 4 bases and the J gene end by 5 bases; junction bases not matched to a gene: 14. Germline values: CDR1 SGHTA, CDR2 FQGNSA. The CDR3 is 17 residues long.

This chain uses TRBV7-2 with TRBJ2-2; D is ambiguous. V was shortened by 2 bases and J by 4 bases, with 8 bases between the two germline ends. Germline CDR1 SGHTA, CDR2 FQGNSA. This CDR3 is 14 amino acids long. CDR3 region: CASSLQAVTGELFF. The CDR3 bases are TGTGCCAGCAGCTTACAGGCAGTCACCGGGGAGCTGTTTTTT.

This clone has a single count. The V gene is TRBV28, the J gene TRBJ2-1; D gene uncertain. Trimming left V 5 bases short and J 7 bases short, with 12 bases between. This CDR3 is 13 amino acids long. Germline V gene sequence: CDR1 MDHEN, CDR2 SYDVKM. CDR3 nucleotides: TGTGCCAGCAGTCCCCCCACCTGGAATGAGCAGTTCTTC. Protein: CASSPPTWNEQFF.